This T cell receptor (beta chain) originates from a study of breast tumors, draining lymph nodes, adjacent tissues. General study points: Compared with lymph nodes, tumors were less diverse; compared with nontumor tissue, more.

Germline CDR1 is SGHRS and CDR2 is YFSETQ. V gave up 0 bases and J gave up 0 bases, with 19 bases separating them. This CDR3 has 19 amino acids. Axillary draining lymph nodes of breast cancer patients supplied the node samples. One entry per CDR3 protein results from TCRdb running MiXCR on the multiplex PCR reads. The sample lists some 170,000 distinct CDR3 sequences, roughly 35% occurring once. This clonotype was observed many times. Its antigen is still unknown. V is TRBV5-1 and J is TRBJ2-1; D gene unclear. The sample comprised axillary lymph node tissue. The TCR was taken from a female donor with breast cancer. Some clones in this sample may be carry-over from other donors' samples. CDR3 loop: CASSLESSQTPSSYNEQFF. The DNA of the CDR3 is TGCGCCAGCAGCTTGGAAAGTAGTCAGACCCCCAGCTCCTACAATGAGCAGTTCTTC.